This passage covers 10 T cell receptor beta chains from one sample sequenced in a study of metastatic and nonmetastatic thyroid tumors. All patients reached thyroid surgery having received no treatment beforehand. TCRdb redid the clone calls on the PCR reads using MiXCR. Among some 7,300 clones listed, over 15% were seen once. Sequences were obtained from adjacent normal tissue. Source of these receptors: a male donor with papillary thyroid cancer or a benign thyroid nodule (not recorded which). Some clones in this sample may be carry-over from other donors' samples.

DNA for the CDR3: TGTGCCAGCACCGGGGGGGGGCCCGGGCAGTTCTTC. Its protein product is CASTGGGPGQFF. J is TRBJ2-1 and V is TRBV12-3 or TRBV12-4; the match to TRBD2 covers 8 bases. This CDR3 spans 12 amino acids. V trimming: 7 bases; J trimming: 12 bases; junction bases outside the gene matches: 8.

The CDR3 nucleotides are TGTGCCAGCAGTTACTCGGGGCACAACTATGGCTACACCTTC. Its protein is CASSYSGHNYGYTF. The chain recombines TRBV6-5 with TRBJ1-2; TRBD1 might be the D (5 bases). Germline V gene lookup returns CDR1 MNHEY and CDR2 SVGAGI. The ends were cut back, 0 bases at V and 2 bases at J, with 7 bases in the middle. There are 14 residues in the CDR3.

This clone is labeled as hyperexpanded. The same CDR3 also results from other DNA sequences found in this sample. This chain links TRBV12-3 or TRBV12-4 with TRBJ2-7; D is possibly TRBD2 (6 bases). The CDR3 is 15 residues long. Trimming removed 3 bases at V and 4 bases at J, with 16 bases between. CDR3 nucleotide sequence: TGTGCCAGCAGTTTTGGGGGGTTAGGAGTTTACGAGCAGTACTTC. It specifies CASSFGGLGVYEQYF.

This clone was counted only a few times. V is TRBV30 and J is TRBJ1-2; D perhaps matches TRBD1 (5 bases). Per germline, CDR1 GTSNPN and CDR2 SVGIG (reference sequence). The CDR3 runs 12 residues. V was pared by 0 bases and J by 4 bases, with 6 bases between. The CDR3 sequence: CAWSVGGYGYTF. CDR3 nucleotide sequence: TGTGCCTGGAGTGTGGGGGGCTATGGCTACACCTTC.

This rearrangement joins TRBV9 to TRBJ2-2; 8 bases fit TRBD2. The trim removed 0 bases at V and 1 base at J, leaving 5 bases unmatched. CDR3 length: 17 amino acids. CDR1 and CDR2 (germline): SGDLS, YYNGEE. The CDR3 spells CASSVGSGGVNTGELFF. The DNA for the CDR3 is TGTGCCAGCAGCGTAGGAAGCGGGGGAGTGAACACCGGGGAGCTGTTTTTT. Combining the CDR3 with reference TRBV9 and TRBJ2-2 gives the whole variable domain DSGVTQTPKHLITATGQRVTLRCSPRSGDLSVYWYQQSLDQGLQFLIQYYNGEERAKGNILERFSAQQFPDLHSELNLSSLELGDSALYFCASSVGSGGVNTGELFFGEGSRLTVL.

This clone is medium-sized (0.01 to 0.1%) in the sample. The rearrangement uses TRBV25-1 and TRBJ1-6; D gene unclear. The CDR3 has 13 residues. Looked up from germline, CDR1 is MGHDK and CDR2 is SYGVNS. The V end was cut by 5 bases, the J end by 7 bases, with 9 bases between. CDR3 sequence (DNA): TGTGCCAGCAGTCCGGGCACCAATTCACCCCTCCACTTT. Translated: CASSPGTNSPLHF.

This clone was counted only a few times. The V gene is TRBV2, the J gene TRBJ2-7; 10 bases are shared with TRBD1. This CDR3 has 13 residues. The germline gives CDR1 SNHLY, CDR2 FYNNEI. With 6 bases clipped from V and 5 bases from J, the junction kept 4 bases outside the gene matches. The CDR3 reads CASSTGTGDEQYF. DNA of the CDR3: TGTGCCAGCAGCACCGGGACAGGGGACGAGCAGTACTTC.

This clone has just a few counts. The gene calls are TRBV6-4 and TRBJ1-2; no reliable D call. The germline V gene encodes CDR1 MRHNA and CDR2 SNTAGT. Trimming took 6 bases from V and 3 from J, leaving 14 bases between them. The CDR3 has 14 amino acids. DNA for the CDR3: TGTGCCAGCAGAGACCCGCGGGGAGACTATGGCTACACCTTC. As protein: CASRDPRGDYGYTF.

This clone appeared many times. This rearrangement joins TRBV7-3 to TRBJ2-1, with unresolved D. CDR1 is SGHTA and CDR2 is FQGTGA in the germline V gene. The CDR3 is 14 amino acids. Between the trimmed V and J ends, which lost 0 bases and 8 bases, there was a span of 11 bases. This CDR3 is CASSLTPRDYEQFF. The CDR3 coding sequence is TGTGCCAGCAGCTTAACGCCTCGAGACTATGAGCAGTTCTTC.

Details on this clone: At one end the junction does not follow the germline gene, possibly because of a read error. The chain employs TRBV7-9 and TRBJ1-6; no clear D. CDR3 size: 12 residues. Germline V CDR1 and CDR2: SEHNR, FQNEAQ (reference sequence). This chain's CDR3 is CAISTSDLPLHF. Here the CDR3 DNA reads TGTGCCATCAGCACCTCAGATTTACCCCTCCACTTT.